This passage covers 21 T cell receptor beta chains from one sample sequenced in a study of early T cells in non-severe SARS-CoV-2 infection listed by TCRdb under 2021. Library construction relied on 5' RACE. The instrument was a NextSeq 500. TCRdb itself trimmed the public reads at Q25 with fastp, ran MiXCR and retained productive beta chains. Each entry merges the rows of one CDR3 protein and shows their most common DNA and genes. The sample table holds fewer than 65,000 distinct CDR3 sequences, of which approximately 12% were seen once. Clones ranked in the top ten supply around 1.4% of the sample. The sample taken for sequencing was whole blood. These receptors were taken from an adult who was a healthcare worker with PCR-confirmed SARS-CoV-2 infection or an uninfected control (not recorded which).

CDR3 in DNA: TGTGCCAGCAGCTTAGAACAGGTCGGGACAGATACGCAGTATTTT. Translating it yields CASSLEQVGTDTQYF. The chain has TRBV7-2 and TRBJ2-3; D is perhaps TRBD1 (5 bases). Germline CDR1 reads SGHTA; CDR2 reads FQGNSA. V was clipped by 1 base and J by 3 bases, with 11 bases between them. This CDR3 is 15 amino acids long. The full variable domain, rest sourced from reference TRBV7-2 and TRBJ2-3, is GAGVSQSPSNKVTEKGKDVELRCDPISGHTALYWYRQSLGQGLEFLIYFQGNSAPDKSGLPSDRFSAERTGGSVSTLTIQRTQQEDSAVYLCASSLEQVGTDTQYFGPGTRLTVL.

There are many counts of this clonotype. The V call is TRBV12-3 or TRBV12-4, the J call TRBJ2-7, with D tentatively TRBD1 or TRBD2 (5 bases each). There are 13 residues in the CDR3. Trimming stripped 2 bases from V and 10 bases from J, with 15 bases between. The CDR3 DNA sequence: TGTGCCAGCAGTTTATCTGGACCGGGGCGACAGTACTTC. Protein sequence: CASSLSGPGRQYF.

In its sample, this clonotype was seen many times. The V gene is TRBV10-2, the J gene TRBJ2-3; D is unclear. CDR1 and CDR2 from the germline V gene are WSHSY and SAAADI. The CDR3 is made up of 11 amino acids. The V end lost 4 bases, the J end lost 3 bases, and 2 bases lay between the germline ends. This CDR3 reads CASSATDTQYF. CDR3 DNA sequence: TGCGCCAGCAGTGCGACAGATACGCAGTATTTT.

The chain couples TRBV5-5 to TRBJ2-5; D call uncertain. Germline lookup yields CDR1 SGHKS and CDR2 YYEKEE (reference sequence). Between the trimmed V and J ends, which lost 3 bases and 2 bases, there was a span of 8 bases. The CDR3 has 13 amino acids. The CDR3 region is CASSSAGQETQYF. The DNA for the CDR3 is TGTGCCAGCAGCTCGGCAGGTCAAGAGACCCAGTACTTC. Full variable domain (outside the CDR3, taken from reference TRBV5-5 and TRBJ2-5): DAGVTQSPTHLIKTRGQQVTLRCSPISGHKSVSWYQQVLGQGPQFIFQYYEKEERGRGNFPDRFSARQFPNYSSELNVNALLLGDSALYLCASSSAGQETQYFGPGTRLLVL.

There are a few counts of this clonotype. The CDR3 DNA follows: TGCAGCGTCGTGGATCCGGGACCCTCCTACGAGCAGTACTTC. The encoded protein is CSVVDPGPSYEQYF. The chain has TRBV29-1 and TRBJ2-7; D might be TRBD1 or TRBD2, each matching 5 bases. The germline V and J ends were trimmed by 6 bases and 0 bases, with 15 bases remaining between them. CDR3 length: 14 amino acids. Per the germline V gene, CDR1 is SQVTM and CDR2 is ANQGSEA.

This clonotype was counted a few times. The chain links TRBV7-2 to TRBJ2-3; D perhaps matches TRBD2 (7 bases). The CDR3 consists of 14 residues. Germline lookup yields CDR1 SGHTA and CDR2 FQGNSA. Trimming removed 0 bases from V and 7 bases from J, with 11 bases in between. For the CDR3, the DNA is TGTGCCAGCAGCTTAGCGGGGGGGCTAAATACGCAGTATTTT. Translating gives CASSLAGGLNTQYF.

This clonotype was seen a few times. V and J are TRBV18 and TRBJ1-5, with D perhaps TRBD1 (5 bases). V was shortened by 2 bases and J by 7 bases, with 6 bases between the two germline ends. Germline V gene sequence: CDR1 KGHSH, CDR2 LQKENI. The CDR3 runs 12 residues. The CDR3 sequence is CASSPGGQPQHF. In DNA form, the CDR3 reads TGTGCCAGCTCACCAGGGGGACAGCCCCAGCATTTT.

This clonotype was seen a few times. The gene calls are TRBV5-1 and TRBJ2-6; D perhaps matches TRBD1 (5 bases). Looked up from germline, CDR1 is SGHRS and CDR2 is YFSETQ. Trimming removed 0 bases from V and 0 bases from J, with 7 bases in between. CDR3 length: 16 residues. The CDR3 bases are TGCGCCAGCAGCTTGGGGGGCAGCTCTGGGGCCAACGTCCTGACTTTC. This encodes CASSLGGSSGANVLTF.

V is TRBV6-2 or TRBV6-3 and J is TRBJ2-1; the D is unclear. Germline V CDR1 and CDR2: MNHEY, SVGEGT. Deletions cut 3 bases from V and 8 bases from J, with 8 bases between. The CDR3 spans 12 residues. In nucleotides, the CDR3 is TGTGCCAGCAGTTATGGAGAGGATGAGCAGTTCTTC. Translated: CASSYGEDEQFF.

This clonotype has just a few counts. CDR3 region: CARTSSGVSNEQFF. CDR3 sequence (DNA): TGTGCCAGAACCTCTAGCGGAGTGAGTAATGAGCAGTTCTTC. The V and J genes are TRBV6-4 and TRBJ2-1; 7 nucleotides match TRBD2. This CDR3 comprises 14 residues. CDR1 and CDR2 from the germline V gene are MRHNA and SNTAGT. V dropped 9 bases and J dropped 7; count of bases not matched to a gene: 12.

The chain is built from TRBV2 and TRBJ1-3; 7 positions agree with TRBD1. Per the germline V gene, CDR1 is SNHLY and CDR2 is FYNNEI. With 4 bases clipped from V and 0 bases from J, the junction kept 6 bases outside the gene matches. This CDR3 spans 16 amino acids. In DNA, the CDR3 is TGTGCCAGCAGTGGACAGGGTGGGGTCTCTGGAAACACCATATATTTT. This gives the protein CASSGQGGVSGNTIYF.

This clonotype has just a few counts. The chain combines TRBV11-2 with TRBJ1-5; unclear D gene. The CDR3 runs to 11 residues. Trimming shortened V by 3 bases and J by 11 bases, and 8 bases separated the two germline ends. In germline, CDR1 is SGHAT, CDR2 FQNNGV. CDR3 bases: TGTGCCAGCAGCTTCAAGTCGGCCCAGCATTTT. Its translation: CASSFKSAQHF. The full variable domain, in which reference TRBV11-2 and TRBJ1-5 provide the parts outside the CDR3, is EAGVAQSPRYKIIEKRQSVAFWCNPISGHATLYWYQQILGQGPKLLIQFQNNGVVDDSQLPKDRFSAERLKGVDSTLKIQPAKLEDSAVYLCASSFKSAQHFGDGTRLSIL.

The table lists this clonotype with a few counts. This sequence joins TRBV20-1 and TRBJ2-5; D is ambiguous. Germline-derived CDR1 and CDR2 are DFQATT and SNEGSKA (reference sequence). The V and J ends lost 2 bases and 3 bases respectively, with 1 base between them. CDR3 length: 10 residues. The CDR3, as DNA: TGCAGTGCTAGAAAAGAGACCCAGTACTTC. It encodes CSARKETQYF.

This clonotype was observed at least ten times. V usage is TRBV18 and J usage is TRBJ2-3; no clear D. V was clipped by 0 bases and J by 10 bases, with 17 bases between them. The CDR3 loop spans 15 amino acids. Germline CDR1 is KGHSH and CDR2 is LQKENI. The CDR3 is CASSPPIPGQRPQYF. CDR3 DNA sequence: TGTGCCAGCTCACCACCGATTCCTGGGCAGCGTCCGCAGTATTTT.

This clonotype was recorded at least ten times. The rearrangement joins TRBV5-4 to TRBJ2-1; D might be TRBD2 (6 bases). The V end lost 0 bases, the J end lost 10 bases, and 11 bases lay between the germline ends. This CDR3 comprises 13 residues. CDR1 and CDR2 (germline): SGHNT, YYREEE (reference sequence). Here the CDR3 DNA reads TGTGCCAGCAGCTTGGAGGTCCGGGGGGAGCAGTTCTTC. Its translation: CASSLEVRGEQFF.

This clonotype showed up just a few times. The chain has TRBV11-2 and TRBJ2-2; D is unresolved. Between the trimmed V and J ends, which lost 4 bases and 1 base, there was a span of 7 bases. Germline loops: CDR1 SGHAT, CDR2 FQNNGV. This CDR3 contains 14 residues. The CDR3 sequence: CASSSPRNTGELFF. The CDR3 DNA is TGTGCCAGCAGCTCCCCAAGGAACACCGGGGAGCTGTTTTTT.

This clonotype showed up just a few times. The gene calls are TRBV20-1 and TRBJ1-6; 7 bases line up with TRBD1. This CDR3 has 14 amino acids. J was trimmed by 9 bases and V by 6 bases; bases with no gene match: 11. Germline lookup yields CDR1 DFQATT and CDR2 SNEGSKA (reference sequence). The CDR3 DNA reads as TGCAGTGCCCTCAGGGACAGTGCTATTTCACCCCTCCACTTT. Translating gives CSALRDSAISPLHF.

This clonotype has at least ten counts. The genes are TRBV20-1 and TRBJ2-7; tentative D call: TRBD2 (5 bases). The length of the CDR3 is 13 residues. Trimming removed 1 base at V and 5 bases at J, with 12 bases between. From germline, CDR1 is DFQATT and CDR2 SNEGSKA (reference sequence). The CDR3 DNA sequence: TGCAGTGCTAGAGGACCGGGGAGCAACGAGCAGTACTTC. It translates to CSARGPGSNEQYF.

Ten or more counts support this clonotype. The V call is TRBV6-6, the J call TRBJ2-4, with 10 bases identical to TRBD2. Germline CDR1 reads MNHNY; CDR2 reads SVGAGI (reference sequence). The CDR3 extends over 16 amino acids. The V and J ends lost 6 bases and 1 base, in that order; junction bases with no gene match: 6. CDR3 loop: CASRRTSGVAKNIQYF. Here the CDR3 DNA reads TGTGCCAGCAGGCGCACTAGCGGGGTTGCCAAAAACATTCAGTACTTC.

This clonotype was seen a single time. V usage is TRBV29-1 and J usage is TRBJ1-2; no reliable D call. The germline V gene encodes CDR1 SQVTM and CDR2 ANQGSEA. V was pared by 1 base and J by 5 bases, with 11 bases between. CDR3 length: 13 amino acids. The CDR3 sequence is CSVEGWGDYGYTF. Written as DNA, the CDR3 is TGCAGCGTTGAAGGGTGGGGAGATTATGGCTACACCTTC.

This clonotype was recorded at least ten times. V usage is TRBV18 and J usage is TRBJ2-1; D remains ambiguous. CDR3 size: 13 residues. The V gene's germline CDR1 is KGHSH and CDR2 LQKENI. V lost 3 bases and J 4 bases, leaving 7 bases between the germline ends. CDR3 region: CASSPSRYNEQFF. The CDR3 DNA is TGTGCCAGCTCACCCAGCAGATACAATGAGCAGTTCTTC. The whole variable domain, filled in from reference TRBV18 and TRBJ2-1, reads NAGVMQNPRHLVRRRGQEARLRCSPMKGHSHVYWYRQLPEEGLKFMVYLQKENIIDESGMPKERFSAEFPKEGPSILRIQQVVRGDSAAYFCASSPSRYNEQFFGPGTRLTVL.